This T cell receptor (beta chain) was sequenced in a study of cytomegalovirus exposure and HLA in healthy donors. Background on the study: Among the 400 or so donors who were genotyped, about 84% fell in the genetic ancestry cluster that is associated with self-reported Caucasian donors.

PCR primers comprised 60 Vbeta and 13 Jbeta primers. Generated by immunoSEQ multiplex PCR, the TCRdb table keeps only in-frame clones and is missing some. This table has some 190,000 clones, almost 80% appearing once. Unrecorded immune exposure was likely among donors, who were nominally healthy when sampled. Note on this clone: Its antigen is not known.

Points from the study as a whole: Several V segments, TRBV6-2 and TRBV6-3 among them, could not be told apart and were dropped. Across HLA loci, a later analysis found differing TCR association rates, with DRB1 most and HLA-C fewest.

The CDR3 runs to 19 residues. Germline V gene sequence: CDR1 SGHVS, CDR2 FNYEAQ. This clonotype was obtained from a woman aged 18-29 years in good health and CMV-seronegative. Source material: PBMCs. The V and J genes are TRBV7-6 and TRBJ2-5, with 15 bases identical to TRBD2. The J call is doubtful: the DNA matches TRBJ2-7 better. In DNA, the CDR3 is TGTGCCAGCAGCCGGATATCCGGGACTAGCGGGAGGTTCTCCTACGAGCAGTACTTC. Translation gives CASSRISGTSGRFSYEQYF.